This TCR beta chain appears in the sequencing data of a study of blood T cell repertoires in COVID-19. The CDR3 is 15 amino acids. The V end was cut by 3 bases, the J end by 9 bases, with 21 bases between. CDR1 SGDLS and CDR2 YYNGEE come from the germline V gene. Libraries were prepared by immunoSEQ multiplex PCR; TCRdb keeps only in-frame clonotypes and omits some of them. The sample has approximately 230,000 clones, 85% to 95% seen once; the top ten hold 1.9%. The specimen sequenced was PBMCs or T cells enriched from blood (not recorded which). This TCR derives from a woman aged 18-29 years who had recovered from COVID-19. The chain employs TRBV9 and TRBJ1-2; D is undetermined. In nucleotides, the CDR3 is TGTGCCAGCAGCGGGGGTGGAGGTCAAATCTCCCGCTACACCTTC. As protein: CASSGGGGQISRYTF.